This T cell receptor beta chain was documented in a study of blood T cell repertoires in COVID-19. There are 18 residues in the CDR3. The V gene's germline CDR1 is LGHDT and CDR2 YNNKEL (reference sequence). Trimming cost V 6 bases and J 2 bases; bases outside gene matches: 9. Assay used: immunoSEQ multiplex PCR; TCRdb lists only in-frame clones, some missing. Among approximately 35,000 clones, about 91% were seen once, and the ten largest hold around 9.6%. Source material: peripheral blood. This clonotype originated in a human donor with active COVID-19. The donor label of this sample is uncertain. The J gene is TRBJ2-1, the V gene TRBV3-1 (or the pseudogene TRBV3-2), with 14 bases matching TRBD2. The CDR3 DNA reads TGTGCCAGCAGTCGGACTAGCGGGGGGACGGGGACCTACAATGAGCAGTTCTTC. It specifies CASSRTSGGTGTYNEQFF.